Shown below are 9 T cell receptor beta chains from a single sample sequenced in a study of shared clonotypes between healthy human individuals. Some clones are missing from TCRdb's copy, which holds only in-frame ones; the method was immunoSEQ multiplex PCR. The table includes 400,000 to 600,000 clones, more than 95% detected once. Sequencing input: naive CD4+ T cells sorted from blood. As to subset: CD45RA+ positively selected. The origin of the receptors is a woman under 40 in good health.

The J gene is TRBJ2-3, the V gene TRBV18, with a weak D call TRBD2 (5 bases). This CDR3 comprises 15 residues. The germline V gene encodes CDR1 KGHSH and CDR2 LQKENI. Trimming stripped 4 bases from V and 0 bases from J, with 11 bases between. The CDR3 spells CASSLRSGSTDTQYF. In DNA, the CDR3 is TGTGCCAGCTCACTTCGCAGCGGTAGCACAGATACGCAGTATTTT.

V usage is TRBV7-2 and J usage is TRBJ2-7; D is uncertain. V lost 3 bases to trimming and J lost 6 bases, with 9 bases between them. The germline CDR1 and CDR2 sequences are SGHTA and FQGNSA. CDR3 length equals 12 residues. The CDR3, as DNA: TGTGCCAGCAGCTTTCAGTCCGCCGAGCAGTACTTC. Translated, it gives CASSFQSAEQYF.

This chain connects TRBV28 to TRBJ2-7; 8 nucleotides match TRBD1. CDR3 length: 14 residues. The trim removed 3 bases at V and 2 bases at J, leaving 3 bases unmatched. Germline V lookup: CDR1 MDHEN, CDR2 SYDVKM. The chain's CDR3 is CASSFQGAPYEQYF. CDR3 bases: TGTGCCAGCAGTTTCCAGGGGGCCCCCTACGAGCAGTACTTC.

This chain connects TRBV28 to TRBJ1-5; D unresolved. Trimming cost V 2 bases and J 6 bases, with 5 bases left between them. The CDR3 has 12 residues. The germline V gene encodes CDR1 MDHEN and CDR2 SYDVKM. CDR3 sequence: CASSLPSQPQHF. The CDR3 nucleotides read TGTGCCAGCAGTTTACCTTCTCAGCCCCAGCATTTT. Full variable domain (remainder filled in from reference TRBV28 and TRBJ1-5): DVKVTQSSRYLVKRTGEKVFLECVQDMDHENMFWYRQDPGLGLRLIYFSYDVKMKEKGDIPEGYSVSREKKERFSLILESASTNQTSMYLCASSLPSQPQHFGDGTRLSIL.

The chain uses TRBV7-9 and TRBJ2-1; 9 nucleotides align to TRBD2. Germline V gives CDR1 SEHNR, CDR2 FQNEAQ (reference sequence). J lost 6 bases, V lost 2 bases, and 14 bases had no gene match. This CDR3 has 18 residues. CDR3 loop: CASSLSSGARRSSNEQFF. The CDR3 bases are TGTGCCAGCAGCTTATCTAGCGGGGCCCGAAGGTCTTCCAATGAGCAGTTCTTC.

Details on this clone: The same CDR3 arises from other DNA sequences in this sample as well. The rearrangement links TRBV19 to TRBJ2-1; TRBD1 is a possible D gene (6 bases). The CDR3 consists of 15 residues. Trimming stripped 4 bases from V and 0 bases from J, with 10 bases between. The germline V gene has CDR1 LNHDA and CDR2 SQIVND (reference sequence). The CDR3 protein is CASSTDRSSYNEQFF. The DNA for the CDR3 is TGTGCCAGTAGTACCGACAGGAGCTCCTACAATGAGCAGTTCTTC.

The chain links TRBV5-1 to TRBJ1-4; D is undetermined. V lost 4 bases to trimming and J lost 7 bases, with 14 bases between them. Per germline, CDR1 SGHRS and CDR2 YFSETQ. There are 14 residues in the CDR3. In nucleotides, the CDR3 is TGCGCCAGCAGCCCAAACGCGGTGGGTGAAAAACTGTTTTTT. Its protein is CASSPNAVGEKLFF.

V is TRBV5-8 and J is TRBJ2-1; 12 bases map to TRBD2. This CDR3 spans 16 amino acids. Germline V gene lookup returns CDR1 SGHTS and CDR2 YDEGEE. The J segment lost 4 bases and the V segment lost 5 bases, leaving 7 bases of the junction unmatched. The CDR3 spells CASRPGTSGWYNEQFF. The CDR3 coding sequence is TGTGCCAGCAGGCCCGGGACTAGCGGGTGGTACAATGAGCAGTTCTTC.

The chain couples TRBV4-1 to TRBJ2-3; D is perhaps TRBD1 (6 bases). The CDR3 has 15 amino acids. Germline assignment: CDR1 MGHRA and CDR2 YSYEKL. The V end lost 1 base, the J end lost 8 bases, and 16 bases lay between the germline ends. The CDR3 DNA is TGCGCCAGCAGCCAAGGGCGCAGCCCACAGGGTACGCAGTATTTT. This sequence encodes CASSQGRSPQGTQYF.